Reported below is one TCR beta chain. Its antigen is undetermined. These data come from a study of cytomegalovirus exposure and HLA in healthy donors. The donors (healthy individuals) were bone marrow donors. PCR involved 60 Vbeta and 13 Jbeta primers. Sequencing used immunoSEQ multiplex PCR; TCRdb keeps in-frame clones, though not all of them. This repertoire shows about 140,000 clones, over 60% found once; its top ten account for under 2%. Points from the study as a whole: Common viral pathogens were later found to be apparently linked to several of the most significant clusters. It was only CMV serostatus that was available as immune exposure information. Segments of the TCR beta V type were, in most cases, productive about 90% or about 30% of the time in an earlier analysis.

The V end lost 2 bases, the J end lost 7 bases, and 12 bases lay between the germline ends. CDR3 size: 12 residues. CDR1 is GTSNPN, CDR2 SVGIG, per germline (reference sequence). Sequencing was done on a sample of PBMCs. The clonotype was recovered from a female donor in good health and CMV-seronegative. J is TRBJ2-7 and V is TRBV30, with D possibly matching TRBD1 (5 bases). The CDR3 sequence is CAWSRGLREQYF. CDR3 nucleotides: TGTGCCTGGAGTAGGGGATTGAGGGAGCAGTACTTC.